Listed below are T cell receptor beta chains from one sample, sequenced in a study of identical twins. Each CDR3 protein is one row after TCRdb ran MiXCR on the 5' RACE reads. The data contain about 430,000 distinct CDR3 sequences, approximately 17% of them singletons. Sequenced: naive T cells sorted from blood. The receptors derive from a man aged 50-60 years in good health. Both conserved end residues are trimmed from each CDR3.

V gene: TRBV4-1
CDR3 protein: ASSQPYGEQY

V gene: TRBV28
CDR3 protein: ASSLPGTGNNAYNYEQY

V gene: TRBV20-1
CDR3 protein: SARGLQGTGANVLT

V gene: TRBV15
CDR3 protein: ATSRDLDNQPQH

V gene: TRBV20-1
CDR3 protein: SARFSGSLTYEQF

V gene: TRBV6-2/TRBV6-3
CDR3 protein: ASSSGVSNQPQH

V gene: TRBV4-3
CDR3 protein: ASSQDWRENPYEQY

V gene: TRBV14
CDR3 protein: ASSERGPFRETQY

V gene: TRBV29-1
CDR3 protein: SVGQGAVRGEKLF

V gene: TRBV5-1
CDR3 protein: ASSLGDSGNTIY

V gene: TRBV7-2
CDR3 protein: ASSPSSGPQY

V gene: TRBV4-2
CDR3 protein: ASSQEGLGDEKLF

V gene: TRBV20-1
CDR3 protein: SAGVAGGLYEQF

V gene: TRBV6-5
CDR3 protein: ASSYSPGQSNEQY

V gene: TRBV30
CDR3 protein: AWSVGSDTQY

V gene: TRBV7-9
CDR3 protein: ASSLARSEQF

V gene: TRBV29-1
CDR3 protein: SVDEAGRDYGYT

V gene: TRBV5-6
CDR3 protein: ASSLIMGGGTDTQY

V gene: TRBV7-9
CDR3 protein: ASSLAGGPSYEQY

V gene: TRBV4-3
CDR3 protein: ASSHETDSNYGYT

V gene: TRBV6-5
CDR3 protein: ASSSGQGDDEQY

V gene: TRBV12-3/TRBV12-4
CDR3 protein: ASKISGPGELF

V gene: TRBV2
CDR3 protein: ASNAGTSSPETQY

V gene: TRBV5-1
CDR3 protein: ASSLEALEPIETQY

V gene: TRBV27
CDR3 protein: ASSSLRLAEETQY

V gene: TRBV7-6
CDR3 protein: ASSSHRDRVYGTPGELF

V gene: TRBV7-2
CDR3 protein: ASSLVGRNYEQY